This T cell receptor (beta chain) was obtained from a study of T cell responses to AZD1222 COVID-19 vaccine. Study-level results: The study found vaccine-associated CD4 TCRs spanning spike, dominant at 160-218 and 743-854. AZD1222 recipients seropositive at baseline numbered only 5 to 7.

The CDR3 totals 15 residues. Germline CDR1 reads SNHLY; CDR2 reads FYNNEI. The V and J ends lost 7 bases and 7 bases, in that order; junction bases with no gene match: 10. On this clone: The antigen remains undetermined.

Only in-frame clones appear in the TCRdb table, and some are missing; sequencing was by immunoSEQ multiplex PCR. The sample has more than 140,000 clones, 88% seen once. The sequences come from peripheral blood, collected on day 0 of MenACWY control vaccination. The sequence derives from an adult in good health. This sequence joins TRBV2 and TRBJ2-2; 9 bases are shared with TRBD2. The CDR3 spells CASKNSGGSGGELFF. The CDR3 DNA follows: TGTGCCAGCAAAAATAGCGGGGGAAGCGGCGGGGAGCTGTTTTTT.